The 16 T cell receptor beta chains below were found in one sample sequenced in a study of cytomegalovirus exposure and HLA in healthy donors. With 60 Vbeta and 13 Jbeta primers, the PCR was carried out. The table came from immunoSEQ multiplex PCR; TCRdb's copy has only in-frame clones and leaves some out. The sample totals roughly 140,000 clones. Sequences were obtained from PBMCs. The receptor source for this set is a man in his forties in good health and CMV-seronegative.

The chain links TRBV9 to TRBJ1-3; 7 bases are a match to TRBD1. The length of the CDR3 is 16 residues. The germline V gene encodes CDR1 SGDLS and CDR2 YYNGEE. With V trimmed by 4 bases and J by 0 bases, 7 bases remained unmatched. The CDR3 DNA is TGTGCCAGCAGCTCACAGGGGCGAAGCTCTGGAAACACCATATATTTT. Translating gives CASSSQGRSSGNTIYF.

The gene calls are TRBV4-2 and TRBJ1-1, with 8 positions matching TRBD1. With 1 base clipped from V and 4 bases from J, the junction kept 5 bases outside the gene matches. In germline, CDR1 is LGHNA, CDR2 YNFKEQ. The CDR3 is 15 amino acids. The CDR3 spells CASSQGHDRGTEAFF. The CDR3 nucleotides are TGTGCCAGCAGCCAAGGTCACGACAGGGGCACTGAAGCTTTCTTT.

The chain employs TRBV7-9 and TRBJ2-7; 11 bases match TRBD1. Germline V lookup: CDR1 SEHNR, CDR2 FQNEAQ (reference sequence). The ends lost 5 bases at V and 4 bases at J; junction bases unmatched: 10. The CDR3 is made up of 16 amino acids. The CDR3 loop is CASSPPAGQGAYEQYF. CDR3 sequence (DNA): TGTGCCAGCAGCCCCCCGGCCGGACAGGGGGCATACGAGCAGTACTTC.

The chain carries TRBV4-1 and TRBJ2-7, with 7 bases matching TRBD1. The V segment lost 2 bases and the J segment 2 bases; nucleotides outside the gene matches: 12. Germline V gene data show CDR1 as MGHRA and CDR2 as YSYEKL. This CDR3 is 17 amino acids long. CDR3 sequence (DNA): TGCGCCAGCAGCCAACCCCTACAGGGGCGTTTAACCTACGAGCAGTACTTC. Translating it yields CASSQPLQGRLTYEQYF.

The CDR3 DNA reads as TGTGCCAGCACCCTCGGGACAGGGCTTTCTAGCTCTGGAAACACCATATATTTT. The encoded protein is CASTLGTGLSSSGNTIYF. J is TRBJ1-3 and V is TRBV27, with 9 bases lining up with TRBD1. J was trimmed by 0 bases and V by 7 bases; bases with no gene match: 13. The CDR3 is made up of 18 amino acids. Germline V gene data show CDR1 as MNHEY and CDR2 as SMNVEV (reference sequence).

The CDR3 DNA sequence: TGTGCCAGCAGGCCTAGCTCTTTGTACGAGCAGTACTTC. As protein: CASRPSSLYEQYF. The chain recombines TRBV6-5 with TRBJ2-7; D may be TRBD2 (5 bases). CDR3 length: 13 residues. Trimming removed 6 bases from V and 4 bases from J, with 13 bases in between. Germline CDR1 is MNHEY and CDR2 is SVGAGI.

This sequence joins TRBV13 and TRBJ1-1; 7 bases match TRBD1. CDR3 size: 12 residues. Trimming took 5 bases from V and 5 from J; bases not matched to a gene: 2. Per the germline V gene, CDR1 is PRHDT and CDR2 is FYEKMQ (reference sequence). The CDR3 nucleotides read TGTGCCAGCAGCAGGGGGCAGACTGAAGCTTTCTTT. Amino acids: CASSRGQTEAFF.

The chain couples TRBV5-1 to TRBJ2-5, with D maybe TRBD2 (6 bases). Trimming shortened V by 4 bases and J by 2 bases, and 18 bases separated the two germline ends. Germline lookup yields CDR1 SGHRS and CDR2 YFSETQ. This CDR3 is 16 amino acids long. CDR3 sequence (DNA): TGCGCCAGCAGCGGGGGGTCAGTAGCCCCACAAGAGACCCAGTACTTC. As protein: CASSGGSVAPQETQYF.

This sequence joins TRBV11-2 and TRBJ2-3; 9 nucleotides line up with TRBD2. This CDR3 spans 16 amino acids. J lost 1 base, V lost 5 bases, and 7 bases had no gene match. The germline gives CDR1 SGHAT, CDR2 FQNNGV. The CDR3 region has the DNA TGTGCCAGCAGCACCCTCTCTAGCGGGGGCACAGATACGCAGTATTTT. This sequence encodes CASSTLSSGGTDTQYF.

This chain uses TRBV5-1 with TRBJ1-1, with D perhaps matching TRBD1 (5 bases). CDR1 and CDR2 from the germline V gene are SGHRS and YFSETQ. There are 12 residues in the CDR3. V lost 4 bases and J 6 bases, leaving 10 bases between the germline ends. DNA for the CDR3: TGCGCCAGCAGCCCATGGGGGGCTGAAGCTTTCTTT. Protein sequence: CASSPWGAEAFF.

The chain combines TRBV19 with TRBJ1-2; 8 bases are shared with TRBD1. The V and J ends lost 8 bases and 7 bases, in that order; junction bases with no gene match: 6. The CDR3 is made up of 12 amino acids. Germline V gene sequence: CDR1 LNHDA, CDR2 SQIVND (reference sequence). The CDR3 sequence is CASGDRLGGYTF. The CDR3 region has the DNA TGTGCCAGTGGGGACAGGTTGGGTGGCTACACCTTC.

This rearrangement joins TRBV7-9 to TRBJ2-2, with D perhaps TRBD1 (6 bases). Germline V gene lookup returns CDR1 SEHNR and CDR2 FQNEAQ (reference sequence). The germline V and J ends were trimmed by 5 bases and 10 bases, with 20 bases remaining between them. The CDR3 runs 15 residues. The CDR3 loop reads CASSNNLRGPEELFF. DNA of the CDR3: TGTGCCAGCAGCAATAATCTCAGGGGCCCGGAGGAGCTGTTTTTT.

The CDR3 here is CASSLGGYGEKLFF. CDR3 DNA sequence: TGTGCCAGCAGCTTAGGCGGGTACGGCGAAAAACTGTTTTTT. The chain combines TRBV7-2 with TRBJ1-4; unclear D gene. This CDR3 spans 14 amino acids. The V end was cut by 1 base, the J end by 8 bases, with 11 bases between. Germline V gene lookup returns CDR1 SGHTA and CDR2 FQGNSA.

The chain links TRBV7-3 to TRBJ2-1; tentative D call: TRBD2 (7 bases). The length of the CDR3 is 13 residues. The V end lost 10 bases, the J end lost 3 bases, and 13 bases lay between the germline ends. Germline V gene data show CDR1 as SGHTA and CDR2 as FQGTGA. The CDR3 nucleotides are TGTGCCATTCGGGGGGCCAACTACAATGAGCAGTTCTTC. This gives the protein CAIRGANYNEQFF.

CDR3 sequence (DNA): TGTGCCAGCAGCAAAAACAGGGACTATGGCTACACCTTC. Protein sequence: CASSKNRDYGYTF. J is TRBJ1-2 and V is TRBV14; TRBD1 is a possible D gene (6 bases). CDR1 SGHDN and CDR2 FVKESK come from the germline V gene. CDR3 length equals 13 residues. Trimming removed 5 bases from V and 3 bases from J, with 10 bases in between. The entire variable domain, with the rest obtained from reference TRBV14 and TRBJ1-2, is as follows: EAGVTQFPSHSVIEKGQTVTLRCDPISGHDNLYWYRRVMGKEIKFLLHFVKESKQDESGMPNNRFLAERTGGTYSTLKVQPAELEDSGVYFCASSKNRDYGYTFGSGTRLTVV.

The chain has TRBV5-4 and TRBJ2-7; D remains unclear. The CDR3 has 13 amino acids. CDR1 and CDR2 from the germline V gene are SGHNT and YYREEE (reference sequence). Trimming removed 1 base from V and 2 bases from J, with 7 bases in between. CDR3 DNA: TGTGCCAGCAGCTTGAGCAATACCTACGAGCAGTACTTC. Amino acids: CASSLSNTYEQYF.